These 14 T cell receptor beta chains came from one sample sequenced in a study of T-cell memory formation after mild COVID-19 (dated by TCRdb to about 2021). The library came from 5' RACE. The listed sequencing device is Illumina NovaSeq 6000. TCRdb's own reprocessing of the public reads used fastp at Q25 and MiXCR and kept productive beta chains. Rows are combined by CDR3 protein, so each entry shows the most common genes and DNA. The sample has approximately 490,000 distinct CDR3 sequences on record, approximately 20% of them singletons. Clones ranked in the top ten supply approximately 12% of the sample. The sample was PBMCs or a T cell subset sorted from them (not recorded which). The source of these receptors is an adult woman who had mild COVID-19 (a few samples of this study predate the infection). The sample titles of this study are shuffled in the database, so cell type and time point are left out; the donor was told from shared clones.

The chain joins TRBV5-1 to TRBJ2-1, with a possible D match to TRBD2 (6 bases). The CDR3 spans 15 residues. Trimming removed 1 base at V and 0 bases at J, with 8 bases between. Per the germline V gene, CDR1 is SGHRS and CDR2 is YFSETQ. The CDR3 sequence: CASSLQDYSYNEQFF. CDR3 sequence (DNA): TGCGCCAGCAGCTTGCAGGACTACTCCTACAATGAGCAGTTCTTC.

This CDR3 reads CASSVYAGANVLTF. The DNA for the CDR3 is TGCGCCAGCAGTGTTTACGCTGGGGCCAACGTCCTGACTTTC. The chain combines TRBV23-1 with TRBJ2-6; D not certain. TRBV23-1 is treated as an ORF (open reading frame) with a function not yet certain. V lost 5 bases and J lost 2, with 7 bases in between. The CDR3 has 14 residues.

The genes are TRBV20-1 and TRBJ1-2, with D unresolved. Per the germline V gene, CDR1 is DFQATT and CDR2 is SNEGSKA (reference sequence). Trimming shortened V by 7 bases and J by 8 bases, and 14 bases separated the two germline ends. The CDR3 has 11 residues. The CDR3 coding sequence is TGCAGTGGTGTCTTGGTTAACGGCTACACCTTC. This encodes CSGVLVNGYTF.

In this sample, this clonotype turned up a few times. The CDR3 DNA reads as TGTGCCAGCAGCTTAGCGATAGGAGGGGGTTCCTACGAGCAGTACTTC. It encodes CASSLAIGGGSYEQYF. This sequence joins TRBV7-9 and TRBJ2-7; D assignment may be TRBD1 or TRBD2 (6 bases each). V gave up 0 bases and J gave up 1 base, with 13 bases separating them. CDR3 length: 16 residues. Germline assignment: CDR1 SEHNR and CDR2 FQNEAQ (reference sequence).

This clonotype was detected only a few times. CDR3 protein: CASSQGEAGGPGPYEQYF. Written as DNA, the CDR3 is TGTGCCAGCAGCCAAGGAGAAGCGGGAGGGCCGGGTCCCTACGAGCAGTACTTC. The rearrangement uses TRBV3-1 and TRBJ2-7; TRBD2 agrees at 10 bases. Germline lookup yields CDR1 LGHDT and CDR2 YNNKEL (reference sequence). V shed 1 base and J 2 bases; nucleotides not matched to a gene: 11. The CDR3 is 18 residues long.

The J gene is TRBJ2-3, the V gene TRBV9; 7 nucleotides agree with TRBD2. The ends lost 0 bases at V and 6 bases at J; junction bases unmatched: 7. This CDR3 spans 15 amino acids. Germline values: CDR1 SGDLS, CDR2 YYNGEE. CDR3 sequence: CASSVGGRFTDTQYF. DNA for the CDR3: TGTGCCAGCAGCGTAGGCGGGAGATTTACGGATACGCAGTATTTT.

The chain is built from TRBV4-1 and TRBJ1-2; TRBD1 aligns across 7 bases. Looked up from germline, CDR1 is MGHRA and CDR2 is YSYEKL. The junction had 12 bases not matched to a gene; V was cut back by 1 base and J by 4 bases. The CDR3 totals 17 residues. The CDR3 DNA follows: TGCGCCAGCAGCCAAGGGCCGAGACAGGGTAAGGGCTATGGCTACACCTTC. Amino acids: CASSQGPRQGKGYGYTF.

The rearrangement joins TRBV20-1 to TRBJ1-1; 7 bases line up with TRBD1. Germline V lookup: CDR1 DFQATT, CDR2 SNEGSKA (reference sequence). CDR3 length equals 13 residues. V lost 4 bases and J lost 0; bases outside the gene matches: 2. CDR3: CSATDRLNTEAFF. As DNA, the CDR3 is TGCAGTGCTACGGACAGGCTGAACACTGAAGCTTTCTTT.

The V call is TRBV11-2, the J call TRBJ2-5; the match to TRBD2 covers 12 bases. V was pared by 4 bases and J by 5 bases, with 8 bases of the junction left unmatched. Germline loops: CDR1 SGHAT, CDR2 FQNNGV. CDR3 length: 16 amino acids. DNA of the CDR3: TGTGCCAGCAGCTGGTCGCTAGCGGGGGGGCCGGAGACCCAGTACTTC. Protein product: CASSWSLAGGPETQYF.

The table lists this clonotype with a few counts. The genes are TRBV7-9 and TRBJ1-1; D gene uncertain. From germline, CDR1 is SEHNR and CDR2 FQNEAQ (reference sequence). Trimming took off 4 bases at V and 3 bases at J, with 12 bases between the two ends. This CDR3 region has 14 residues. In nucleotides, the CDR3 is TGTGCCAGCAGCTCGAGTCGGGATTACACTGAAGCTTTCTTT. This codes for CASSSSRDYTEAFF.

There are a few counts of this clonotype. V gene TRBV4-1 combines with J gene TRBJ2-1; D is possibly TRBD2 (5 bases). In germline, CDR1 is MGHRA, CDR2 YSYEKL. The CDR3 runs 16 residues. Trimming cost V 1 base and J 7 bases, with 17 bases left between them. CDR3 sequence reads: CASSQGAGVDRNEQFF. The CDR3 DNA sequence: TGCGCCAGCAGCCAAGGGGCCGGGGTCGATAGGAATGAGCAGTTCTTC.

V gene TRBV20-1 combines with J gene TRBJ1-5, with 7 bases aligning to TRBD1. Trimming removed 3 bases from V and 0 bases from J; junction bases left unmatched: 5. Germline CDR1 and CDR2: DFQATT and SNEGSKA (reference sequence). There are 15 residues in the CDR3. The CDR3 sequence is CSASLTGNSNQPQHF. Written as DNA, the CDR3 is TGCAGTGCTAGTCTGACAGGGAATAGCAATCAGCCCCAGCATTTT.

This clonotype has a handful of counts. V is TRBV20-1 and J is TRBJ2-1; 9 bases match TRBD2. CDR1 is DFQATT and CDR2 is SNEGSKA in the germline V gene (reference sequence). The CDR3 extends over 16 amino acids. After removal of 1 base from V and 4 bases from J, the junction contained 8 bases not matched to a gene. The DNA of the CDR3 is TGCAGTGCTAGAGCTCCGGGGACTAGCATATACAATGAGCAGTTCTTC. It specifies CSARAPGTSIYNEQFF.

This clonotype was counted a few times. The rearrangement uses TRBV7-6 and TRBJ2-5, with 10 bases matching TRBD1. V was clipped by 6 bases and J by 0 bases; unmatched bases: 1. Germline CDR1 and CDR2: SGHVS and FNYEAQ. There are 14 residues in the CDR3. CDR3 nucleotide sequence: TGTGCCAGCAGGACAGGGGGCTACCAAGAGACCCAGTACTTC. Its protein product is CASRTGGYQETQYF.